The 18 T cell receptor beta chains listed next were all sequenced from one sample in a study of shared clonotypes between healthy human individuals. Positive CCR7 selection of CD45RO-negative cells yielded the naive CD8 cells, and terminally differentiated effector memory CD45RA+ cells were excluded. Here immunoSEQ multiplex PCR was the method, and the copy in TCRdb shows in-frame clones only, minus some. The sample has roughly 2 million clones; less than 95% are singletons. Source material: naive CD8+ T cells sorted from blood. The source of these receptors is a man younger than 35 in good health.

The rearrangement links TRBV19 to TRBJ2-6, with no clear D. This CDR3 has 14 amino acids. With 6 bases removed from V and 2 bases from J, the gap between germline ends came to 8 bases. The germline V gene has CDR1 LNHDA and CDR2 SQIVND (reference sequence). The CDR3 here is CASSPYAGANVLTF. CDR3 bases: TGTGCCAGTAGCCCATACGCTGGGGCCAACGTCCTGACTTTC.

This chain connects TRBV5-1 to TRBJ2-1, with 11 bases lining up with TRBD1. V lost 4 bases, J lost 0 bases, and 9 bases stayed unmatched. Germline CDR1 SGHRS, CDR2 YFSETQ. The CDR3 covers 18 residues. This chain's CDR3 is CASSIRTGGSRSYNEQFF. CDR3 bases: TGCGCCAGCAGCATCCGGACAGGGGGCAGCCGCTCCTACAATGAGCAGTTCTTC.

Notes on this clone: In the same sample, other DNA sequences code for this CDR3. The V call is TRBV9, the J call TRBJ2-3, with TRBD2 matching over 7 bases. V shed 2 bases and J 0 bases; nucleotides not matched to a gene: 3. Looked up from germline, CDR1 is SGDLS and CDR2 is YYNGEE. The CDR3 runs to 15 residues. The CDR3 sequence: CASSVGGGSTDTQYF. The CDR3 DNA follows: TGTGCCAGCAGCGTTGGCGGGGGTAGCACAGATACGCAGTATTTT.

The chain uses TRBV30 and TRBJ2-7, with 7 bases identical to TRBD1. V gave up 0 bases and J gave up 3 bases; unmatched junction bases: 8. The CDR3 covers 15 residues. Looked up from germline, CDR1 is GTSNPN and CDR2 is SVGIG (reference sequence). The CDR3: CAWSVHPGQSYEQYF. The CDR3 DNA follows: TGTGCCTGGAGTGTGCATCCGGGACAGAGCTACGAGCAGTACTTC.

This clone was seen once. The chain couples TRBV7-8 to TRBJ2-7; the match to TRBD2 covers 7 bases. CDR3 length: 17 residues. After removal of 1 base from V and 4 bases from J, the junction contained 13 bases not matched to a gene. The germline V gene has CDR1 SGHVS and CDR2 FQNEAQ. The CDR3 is CASSLGPTLAALYEQYF. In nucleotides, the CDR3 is TGTGCCAGCAGCTTAGGCCCCACCCTAGCGGCGCTTTACGAGCAGTACTTC.

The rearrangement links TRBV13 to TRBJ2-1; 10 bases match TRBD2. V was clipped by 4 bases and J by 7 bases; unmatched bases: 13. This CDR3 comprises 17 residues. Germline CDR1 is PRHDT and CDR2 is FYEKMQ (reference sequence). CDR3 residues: CASSSVQREGLTNEQFF. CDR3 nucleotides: TGTGCCAGCAGCTCAGTTCAGCGGGAGGGCCTCACGAATGAGCAGTTCTTC.

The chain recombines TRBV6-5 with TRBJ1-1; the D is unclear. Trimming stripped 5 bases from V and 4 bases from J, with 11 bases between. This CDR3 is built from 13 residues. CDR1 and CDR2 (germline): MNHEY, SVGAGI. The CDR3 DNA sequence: TGTGCCAGCAGTCCCCTGTATGGCACTGAAGCTTTCTTT. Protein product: CASSPLYGTEAFF.

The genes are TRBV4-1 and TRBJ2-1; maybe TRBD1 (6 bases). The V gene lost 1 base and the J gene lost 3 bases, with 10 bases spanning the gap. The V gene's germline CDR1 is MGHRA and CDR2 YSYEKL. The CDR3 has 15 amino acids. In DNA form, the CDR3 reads TGCGCCAGCAGCCAAGGACAGGAGATCTACAATGAGCAGTTCTTC. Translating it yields CASSQGQEIYNEQFF.

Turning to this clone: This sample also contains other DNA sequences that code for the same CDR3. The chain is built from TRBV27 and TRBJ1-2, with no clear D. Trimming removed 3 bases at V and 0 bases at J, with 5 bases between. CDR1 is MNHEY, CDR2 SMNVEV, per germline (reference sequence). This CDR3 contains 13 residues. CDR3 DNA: TGTGCCAGCAGTTTCTCGGCTAACTATGGCTACACCTTC. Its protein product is CASSFSANYGYTF.

CDR3 bases: TGTGCCAGCAGTGGAGGGGATCAAGAGACCCAGTACTTC. Protein sequence: CASSGGDQETQYF. The V gene is TRBV2, the J gene TRBJ2-5; the D call may be TRBD1 or TRBD2 (5 bases each). The CDR3 loop spans 13 amino acids. Per the germline V gene, CDR1 is SNHLY and CDR2 is FYNNEI. The V end lost 4 bases, the J end lost 2 bases, and 8 bases lay between the germline ends.

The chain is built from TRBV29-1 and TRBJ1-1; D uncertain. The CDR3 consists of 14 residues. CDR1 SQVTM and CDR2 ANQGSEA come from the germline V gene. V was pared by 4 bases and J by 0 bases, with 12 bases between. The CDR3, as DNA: TGCAGCGTTGTATGGAGCGGGATGAACACTGAAGCTTTCTTT. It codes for CSVVWSGMNTEAFF.

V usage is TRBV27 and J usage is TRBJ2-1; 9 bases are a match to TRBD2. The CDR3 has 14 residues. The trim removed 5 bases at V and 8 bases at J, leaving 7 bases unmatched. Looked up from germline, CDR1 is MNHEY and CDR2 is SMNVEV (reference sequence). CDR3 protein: CASSLGTSNDEQFF. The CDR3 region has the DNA TGTGCCAGCAGTCTTGGGACTAGCAACGATGAGCAGTTCTTC.

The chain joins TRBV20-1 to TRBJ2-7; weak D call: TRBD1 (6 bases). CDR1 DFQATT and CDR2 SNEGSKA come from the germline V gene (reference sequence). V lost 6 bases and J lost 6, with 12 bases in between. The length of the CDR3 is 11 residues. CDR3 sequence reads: CSARQVAEQYF. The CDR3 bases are TGCAGTGCAAGACAGGTCGCCGAGCAGTACTTC.

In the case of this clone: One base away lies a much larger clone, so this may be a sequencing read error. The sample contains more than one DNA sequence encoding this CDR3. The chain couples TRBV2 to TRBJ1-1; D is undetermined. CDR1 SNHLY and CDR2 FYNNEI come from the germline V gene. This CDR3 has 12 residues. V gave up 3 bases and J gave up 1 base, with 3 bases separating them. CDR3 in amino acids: CASSDRNTEAFF. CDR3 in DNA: TGTGCCAGCAGTGACAGGAACACTGAAGCTTTCTTT.

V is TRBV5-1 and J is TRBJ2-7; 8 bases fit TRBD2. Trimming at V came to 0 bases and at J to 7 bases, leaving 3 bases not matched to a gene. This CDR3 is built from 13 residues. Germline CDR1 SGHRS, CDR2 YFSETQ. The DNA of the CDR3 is TGCGCCAGCAGCTTGGAGCGGGGGTGGGAGCAGTACTTC. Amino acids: CASSLERGWEQYF.

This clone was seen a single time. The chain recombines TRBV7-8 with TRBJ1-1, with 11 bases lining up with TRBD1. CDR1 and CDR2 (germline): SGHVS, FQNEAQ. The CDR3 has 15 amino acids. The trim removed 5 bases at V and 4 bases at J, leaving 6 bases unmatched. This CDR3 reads CASSPGDRGITEAFF. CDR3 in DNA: TGTGCCAGCAGCCCCGGGGACAGGGGGATCACTGAAGCTTTCTTT.

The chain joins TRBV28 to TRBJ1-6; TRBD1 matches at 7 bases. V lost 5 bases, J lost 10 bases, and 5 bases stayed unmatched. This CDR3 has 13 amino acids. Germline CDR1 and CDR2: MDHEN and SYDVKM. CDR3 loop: CASSTGAGSPLHF. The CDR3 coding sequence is TGTGCCAGCAGTACAGGGGCGGGATCACCCCTCCACTTT. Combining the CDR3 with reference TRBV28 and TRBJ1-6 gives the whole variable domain DVKVTQSSRYLVKRTGEKVFLECVQDMDHENMFWYRQDPGLGLRLIYFSYDVKMKEKGDIPEGYSVSREKKERFSLILESASTNQTSMYLCASSTGAGSPLHFGNGTRLTVT.

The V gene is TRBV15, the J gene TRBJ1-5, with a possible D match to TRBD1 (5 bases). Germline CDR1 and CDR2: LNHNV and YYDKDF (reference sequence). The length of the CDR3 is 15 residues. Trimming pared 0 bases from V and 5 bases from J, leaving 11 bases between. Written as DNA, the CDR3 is TGTGCCACCAGCAGAGATCGAGGGACTTATCAGCCCCAGCATTTT. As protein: CATSRDRGTYQPQHF.